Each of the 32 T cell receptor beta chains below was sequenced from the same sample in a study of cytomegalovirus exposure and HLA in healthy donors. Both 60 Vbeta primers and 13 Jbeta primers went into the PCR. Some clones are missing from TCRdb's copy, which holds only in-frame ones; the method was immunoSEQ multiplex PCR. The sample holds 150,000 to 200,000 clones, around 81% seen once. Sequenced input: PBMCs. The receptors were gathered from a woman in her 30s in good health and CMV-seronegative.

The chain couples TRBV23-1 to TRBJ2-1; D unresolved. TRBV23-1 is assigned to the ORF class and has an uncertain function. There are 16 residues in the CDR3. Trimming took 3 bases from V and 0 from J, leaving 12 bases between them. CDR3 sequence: CASSQLKESSYNEQFF. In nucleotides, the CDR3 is TGCGCCAGCAGTCAGCTTAAGGAGAGCTCCTACAATGAGCAGTTCTTC.

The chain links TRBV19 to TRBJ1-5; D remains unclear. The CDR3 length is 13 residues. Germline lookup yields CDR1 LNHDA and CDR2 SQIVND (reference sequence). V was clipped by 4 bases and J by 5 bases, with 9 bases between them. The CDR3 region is CASSTAGHQPQHF. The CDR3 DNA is TGTGCCAGTAGTACGGCAGGTCATCAGCCCCAGCATTTT. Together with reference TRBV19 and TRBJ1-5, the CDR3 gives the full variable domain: DGGITQSPKYLFRKEGQNVTLSCEQNLNHDAMYWYRQDPGQGLRLIYYSQIVNDFQKGDIAEGYSVSREKKESFPLTVTSAQKNPTAFYLCASSTAGHQPQHFGDGTRLSIL.

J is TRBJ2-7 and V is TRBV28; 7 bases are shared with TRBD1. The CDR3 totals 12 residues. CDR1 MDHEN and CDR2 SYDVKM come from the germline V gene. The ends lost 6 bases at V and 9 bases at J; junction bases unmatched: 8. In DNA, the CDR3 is TGTGCCAGCAGGGAAGGACAGGTAGGGCAGTACTTC. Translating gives CASREGQVGQYF. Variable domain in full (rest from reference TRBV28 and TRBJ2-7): DVKVTQSSRYLVKRTGEKVFLECVQDMDHENMFWYRQDPGLGLRLIYFSYDVKMKEKGDIPEGYSVSREKKERFSLILESASTNQTSMYLCASREGQVGQYFGPGTRLTVT.

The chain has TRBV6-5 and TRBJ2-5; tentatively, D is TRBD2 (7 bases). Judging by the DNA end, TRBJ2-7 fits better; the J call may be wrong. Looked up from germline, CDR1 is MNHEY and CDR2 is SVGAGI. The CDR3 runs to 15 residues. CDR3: CAAGVTGPPSYEQYF. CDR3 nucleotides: TGTGCCGCGGGAGTAACAGGGCCCCCTTCCTACGAGCAGTACTTC.

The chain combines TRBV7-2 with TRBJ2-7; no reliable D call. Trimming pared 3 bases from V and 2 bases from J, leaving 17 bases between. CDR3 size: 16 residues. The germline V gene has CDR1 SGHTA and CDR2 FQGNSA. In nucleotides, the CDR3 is TGTGCCAGCAGCTTCCGGCTGACGACTCCCCCCTACGAGCAGTACTTC. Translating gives CASSFRLTTPPYEQYF.

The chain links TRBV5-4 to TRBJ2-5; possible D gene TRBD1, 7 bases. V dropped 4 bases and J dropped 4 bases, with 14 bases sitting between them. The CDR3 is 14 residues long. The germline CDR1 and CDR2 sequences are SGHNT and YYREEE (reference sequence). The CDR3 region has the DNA TGTGCCAGCAGCAATAGACAGGGAGGAGAGACCCAGTACTTC. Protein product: CASSNRQGGETQYF.

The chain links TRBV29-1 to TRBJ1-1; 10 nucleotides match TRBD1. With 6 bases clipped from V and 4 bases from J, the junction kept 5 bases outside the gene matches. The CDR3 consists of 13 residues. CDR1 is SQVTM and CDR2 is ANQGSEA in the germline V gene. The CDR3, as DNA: TGCAGCGTCGGGACAGGGGAGGGCACTGAAGCTTTCTTT. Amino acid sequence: CSVGTGEGTEAFF.

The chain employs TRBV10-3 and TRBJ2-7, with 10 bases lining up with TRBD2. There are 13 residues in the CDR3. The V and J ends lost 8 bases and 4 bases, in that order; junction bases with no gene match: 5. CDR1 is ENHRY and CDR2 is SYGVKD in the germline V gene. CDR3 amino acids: CAILGTSDYEQYF. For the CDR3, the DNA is TGTGCCATCCTCGGGACTAGCGATTACGAGCAGTACTTC.

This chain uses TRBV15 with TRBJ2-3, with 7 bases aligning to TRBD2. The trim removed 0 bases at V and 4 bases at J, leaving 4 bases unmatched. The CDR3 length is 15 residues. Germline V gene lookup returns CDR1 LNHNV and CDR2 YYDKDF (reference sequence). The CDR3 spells CATSRDRTRSDTQYF. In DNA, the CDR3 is TGTGCCACCAGCAGAGATCGGACTAGGTCAGATACGCAGTATTTT. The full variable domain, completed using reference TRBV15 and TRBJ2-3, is DAMVIQNPRYQVTQFGKPVTLSCSQTLNHNVMYWYQQKSSQAPKLLFHYYDKDFNNEADTPDNFQSRRPNTSFCFLDIRSPGLGDTAMYLCATSRDRTRSDTQYFGPGTRLTVL.

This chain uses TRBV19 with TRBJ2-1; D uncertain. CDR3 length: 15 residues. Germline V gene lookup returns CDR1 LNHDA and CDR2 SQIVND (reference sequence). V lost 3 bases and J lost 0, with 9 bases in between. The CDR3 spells CASSIGRSSYNEQFF. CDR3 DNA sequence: TGTGCCAGTAGTATCGGTCGGAGCTCCTACAATGAGCAGTTCTTC.

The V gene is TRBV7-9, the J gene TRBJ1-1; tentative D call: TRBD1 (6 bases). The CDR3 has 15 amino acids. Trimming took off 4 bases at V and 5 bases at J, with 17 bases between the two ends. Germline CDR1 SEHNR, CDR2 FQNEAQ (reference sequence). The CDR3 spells CASSSTQGRGTEAFF. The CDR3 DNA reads TGTGCCAGCAGCTCGACTCAGGGGAGAGGTACTGAAGCTTTCTTT. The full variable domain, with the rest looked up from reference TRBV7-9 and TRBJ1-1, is DTGVSQNPRHKITKRGQNVTFRCDPISEHNRLYWYRQTLGQGPEFLTYFQNEAQLEKSRLLSDRFSAERPKGSFSTLEIQRTEQGDSAMYLCASSSTQGRGTEAFFGQGTRLTVV.

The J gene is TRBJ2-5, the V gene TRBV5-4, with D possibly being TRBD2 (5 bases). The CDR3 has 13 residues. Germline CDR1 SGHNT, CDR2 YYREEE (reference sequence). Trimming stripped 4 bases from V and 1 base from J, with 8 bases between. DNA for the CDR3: TGTGCCAGCAGCCTGGACTTCCAAGAGACCCAGTACTTC. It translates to CASSLDFQETQYF.

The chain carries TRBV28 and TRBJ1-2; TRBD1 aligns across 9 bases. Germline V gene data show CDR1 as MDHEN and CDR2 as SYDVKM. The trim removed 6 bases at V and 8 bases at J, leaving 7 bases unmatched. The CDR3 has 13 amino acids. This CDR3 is CASREQGARGYTF. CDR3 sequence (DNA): TGTGCCAGCAGGGAACAGGGGGCGCGCGGCTACACCTTC.

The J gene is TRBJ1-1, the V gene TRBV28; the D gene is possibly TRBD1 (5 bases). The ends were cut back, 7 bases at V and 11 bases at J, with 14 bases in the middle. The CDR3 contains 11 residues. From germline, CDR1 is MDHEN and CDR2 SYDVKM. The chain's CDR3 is CASKGAHRAFF. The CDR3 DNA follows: TGTGCCAGCAAAGGGGCCCATAGGGCTTTCTTT.

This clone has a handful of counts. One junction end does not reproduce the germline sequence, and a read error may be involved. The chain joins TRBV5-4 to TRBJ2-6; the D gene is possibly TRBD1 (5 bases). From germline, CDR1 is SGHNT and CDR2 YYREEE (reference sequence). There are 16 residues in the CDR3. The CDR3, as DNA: TGTGCCAGCAGCTTGATATCGAGCTCTGGGGCCAACGGCCTGACTTTC. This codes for CASSLISSSGANGLTF.

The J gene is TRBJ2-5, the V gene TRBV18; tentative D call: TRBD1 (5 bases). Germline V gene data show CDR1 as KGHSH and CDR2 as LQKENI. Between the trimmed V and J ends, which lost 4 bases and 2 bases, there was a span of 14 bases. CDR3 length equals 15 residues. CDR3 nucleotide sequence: TGTGCCAGCTCACTCCAACAGGACGTTCAAGAGACCCAGTACTTC. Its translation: CASSLQQDVQETQYF.

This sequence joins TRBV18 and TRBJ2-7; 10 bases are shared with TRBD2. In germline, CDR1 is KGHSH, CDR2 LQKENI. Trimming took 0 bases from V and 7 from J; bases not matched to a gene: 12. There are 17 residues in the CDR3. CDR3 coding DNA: TGTGCCAGCTCACCACCCGGATCTAGCGGGAGAACGAGGGAGCAGTACTTC. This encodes CASSPPGSSGRTREQYF.

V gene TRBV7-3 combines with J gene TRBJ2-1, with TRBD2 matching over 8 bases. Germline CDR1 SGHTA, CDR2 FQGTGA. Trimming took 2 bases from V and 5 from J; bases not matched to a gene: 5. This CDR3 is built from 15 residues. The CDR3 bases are TGTGCCAGCAGCTTACTAGCGGGTCTGGACAATGAGCAGTTCTTC. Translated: CASSLLAGLDNEQFF.

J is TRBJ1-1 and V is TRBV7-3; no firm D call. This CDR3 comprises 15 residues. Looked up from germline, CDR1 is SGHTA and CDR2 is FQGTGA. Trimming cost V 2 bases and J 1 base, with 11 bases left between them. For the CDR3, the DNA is TGTGCCAGCAGCTTACGTCCCCCAGAGAACACTGAAGCTTTCTTT. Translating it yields CASSLRPPENTEAFF.

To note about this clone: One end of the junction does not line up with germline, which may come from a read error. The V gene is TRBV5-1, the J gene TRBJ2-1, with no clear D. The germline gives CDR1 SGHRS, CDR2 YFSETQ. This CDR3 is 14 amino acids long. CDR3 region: CANSLALIYNEQFF. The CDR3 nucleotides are TGCGCCAACAGCTTGGCACTGATCTACAATGAGCAGTTCTTC.

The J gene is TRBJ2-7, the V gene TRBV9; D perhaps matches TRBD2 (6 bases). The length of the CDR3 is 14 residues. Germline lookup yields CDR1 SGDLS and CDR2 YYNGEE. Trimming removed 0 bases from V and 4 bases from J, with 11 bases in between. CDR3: CASSVGGTPYEQYF. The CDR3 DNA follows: TGTGCCAGCAGCGTAGGCGGGACCCCTTACGAGCAGTACTTC. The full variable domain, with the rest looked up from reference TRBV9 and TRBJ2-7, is DSGVTQTPKHLITATGQRVTLRCSPRSGDLSVYWYQQSLDQGLQFLIQYYNGEERAKGNILERFSAQQFPDLHSELNLSSLELGDSALYFCASSVGGTPYEQYFGPGTRLTVT.

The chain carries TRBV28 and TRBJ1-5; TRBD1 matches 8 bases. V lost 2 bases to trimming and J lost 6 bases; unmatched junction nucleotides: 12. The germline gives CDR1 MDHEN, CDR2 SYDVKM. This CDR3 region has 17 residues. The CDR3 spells CASSLTGGRFKSQPQHF. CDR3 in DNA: TGTGCCAGCAGTTTAACAGGGGGTAGGTTCAAGAGTCAGCCCCAGCATTTT.

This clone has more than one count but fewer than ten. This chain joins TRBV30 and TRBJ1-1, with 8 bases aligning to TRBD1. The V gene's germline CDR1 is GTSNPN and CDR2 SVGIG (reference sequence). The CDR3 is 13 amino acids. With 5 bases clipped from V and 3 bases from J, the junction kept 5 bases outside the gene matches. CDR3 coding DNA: TGTGCCTGGGGCCAACAGGGGGACACTGAAGCTTTCTTT. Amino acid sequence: CAWGQQGDTEAFF.

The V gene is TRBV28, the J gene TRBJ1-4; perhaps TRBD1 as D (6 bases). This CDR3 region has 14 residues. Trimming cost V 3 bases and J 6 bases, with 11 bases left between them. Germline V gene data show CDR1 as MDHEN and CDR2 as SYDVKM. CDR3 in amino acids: CASSFVQGYEKLFF. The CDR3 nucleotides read TGTGCCAGCAGTTTTGTACAGGGATATGAAAAACTGTTTTTT.

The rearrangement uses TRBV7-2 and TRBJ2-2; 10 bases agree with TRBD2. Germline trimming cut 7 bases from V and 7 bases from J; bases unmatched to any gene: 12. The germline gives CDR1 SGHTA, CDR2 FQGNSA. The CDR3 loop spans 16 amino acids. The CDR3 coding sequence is TGTGCCAGCAACCCTGGGGGGCTAGCGGGGGTCGGGGAGCTGTTTTTT. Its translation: CASNPGGLAGVGELFF.

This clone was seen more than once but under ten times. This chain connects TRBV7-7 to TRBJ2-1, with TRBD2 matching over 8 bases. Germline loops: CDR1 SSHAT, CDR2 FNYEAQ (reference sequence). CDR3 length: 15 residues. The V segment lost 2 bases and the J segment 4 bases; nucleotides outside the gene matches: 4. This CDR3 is CASSLLAGTYNEQFF. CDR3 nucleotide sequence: TGTGCCAGCAGCTTATTAGCGGGGACGTACAATGAGCAGTTCTTC. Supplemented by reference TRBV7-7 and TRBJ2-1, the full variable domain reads GAGVSQSPRYKVTKRGQDVTLRCDPISSHATLYWYQQALGQGPEFLTYFNYEAQPDKSGLPSDRFSAERPEGSISTLTIQRTEQRDSAMYRCASSLLAGTYNEQFFGPGTRLTVL.

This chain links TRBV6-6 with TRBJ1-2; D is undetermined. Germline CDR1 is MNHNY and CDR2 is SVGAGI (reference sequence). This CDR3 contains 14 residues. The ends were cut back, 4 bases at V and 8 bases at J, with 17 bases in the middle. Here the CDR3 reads CASSSTSQTGGYTF. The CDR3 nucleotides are TGTGCCAGCAGTTCCACCTCCCAGACGGGAGGCTACACCTTC.

CDR3 bases: TGTGCCAGCAGTTCGCCTGGGACTAGCGGGAGTGGGGTGGGGTACGAGCAGTACTTC. Its translation: CASSSPGTSGSGVGYEQYF. The genes are TRBV28 and TRBJ2-7, with 14 bases matching TRBD2. The trim removed 4 bases at V and 4 bases at J, leaving 15 bases unmatched. There are 19 residues in the CDR3. Germline lookup yields CDR1 MDHEN and CDR2 SYDVKM.

The CDR3: CASSVKGHGANVLTF. CDR3 DNA: TGTGCCAGCAGCGTAAAGGGGCATGGGGCCAACGTCCTGACTTTC. V usage is TRBV9 and J usage is TRBJ2-6, with D perhaps matching TRBD1 (5 bases). The V and J ends lost 1 base and 3 bases respectively, with 8 bases between them. The CDR3 contains 15 residues. Germline-derived CDR1 and CDR2 are SGDLS and YYNGEE.

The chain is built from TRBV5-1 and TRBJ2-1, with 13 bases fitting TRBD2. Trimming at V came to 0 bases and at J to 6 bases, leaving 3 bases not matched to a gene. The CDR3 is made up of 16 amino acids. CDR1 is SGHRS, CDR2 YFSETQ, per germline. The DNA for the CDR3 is TGCGCCAGCAGCTTGGGTACTAGCGGGGGGGGCAATGAGCAGTTCTTC. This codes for CASSLGTSGGGNEQFF.

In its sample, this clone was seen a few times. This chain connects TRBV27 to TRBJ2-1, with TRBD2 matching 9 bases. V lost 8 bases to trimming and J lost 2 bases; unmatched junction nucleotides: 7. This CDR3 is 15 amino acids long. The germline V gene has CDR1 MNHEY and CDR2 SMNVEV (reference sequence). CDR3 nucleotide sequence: TGTGCCAGCCGTAGCGGGAGTCATACCTACAATGAGCAGTTCTTC. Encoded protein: CASRSGSHTYNEQFF.

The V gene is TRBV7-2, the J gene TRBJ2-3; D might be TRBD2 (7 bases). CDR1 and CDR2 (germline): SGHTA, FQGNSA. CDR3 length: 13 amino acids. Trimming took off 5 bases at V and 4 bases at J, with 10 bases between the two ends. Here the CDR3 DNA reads TGTGCCAGCAGCGGGGGGGCCCCAGATACGCAGTATTTT. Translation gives CASSGGAPDTQYF. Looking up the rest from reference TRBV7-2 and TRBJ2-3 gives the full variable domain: GAGVSQSPSNKVTEKGKDVELRCDPISGHTALYWYRQSLGQGLEFLIYFQGNSAPDKSGLPSDRFSAERTGGSVSTLTIQRTQQEDSAVYLCASSGGAPDTQYFGPGTRLTVL.